This T cell receptor (beta chain) is from a study of metastatic and nonmetastatic thyroid tumors. At least ten counts were recorded for this clone. Its antigen remains unknown. All patients were untreated before thyroid surgery. With MiXCR, TCRdb called clones anew from the PCR reads. Among about 34,000 clones listed, about a sixth were seen once. Whole-study findings and limits: It was reportedly found that TCR beta diversity was significantly higher in malignant thyroid tumors than in benign nodules, a difference seen in both blood and tumor samples.

What was sequenced was blood. The receptor comes from a female donor with papillary thyroid cancer or a benign thyroid nodule (not recorded which). Some clones in this sample may be carry-over from other donors' samples.

The chain's CDR3 is CASSLISGGDRGETQYF. The CDR3 bases are TGTGCCAGCAGTTTAATATCAGGGGGCGACAGGGGGGAGACCCAGTACTTC. The genes are TRBV28 and TRBJ2-5, with 9 bases identical to TRBD1. Germline assignment: CDR1 MDHEN and CDR2 SYDVKM. Trimming took 2 bases from V and 5 from J; bases not matched to a gene: 12. The CDR3 covers 17 residues.